The clone carrying this T cell receptor beta chain was observed many times. Its antigen is not identified. This record comes from a study of neurological immune-mediated disorders. Overall study results and limits: Across subjects, no CDR3 amino acid sequence appeared in expanded clones of more than one subject, a finding that suggested private repertoires in all groups.

In germline, CDR1 is SGHRS, CDR2 YFSETQ. The CDR3 sequence is 14 residues long. V lost 3 bases to trimming and J lost 5 bases; unmatched junction nucleotides: 2. A single record per CDR3 protein comes from TCRdb applying MiXCR to the 5' RACE reads. This sample has about 59,000 distinct CDR3 sequences, with 10% to 15% found just once. Sequencing used PBMCs. The genes are TRBV5-1 and TRBJ1-6; 7 positions agree with TRBD1. This TCR came from a woman aged 55-69 years with HTLV-1-associated myelopathy (HAM/TSP). CDR3 in DNA: TGCGCCAGCAGCTGGGGGACAGATAATTCACCCCTCCACTTT. It translates to CASSWGTDNSPLHF.